Listed here are 14 T cell receptor beta chains from one sample, sequenced in a study of CD8+CD57+ T cells in acquired aplastic anemia. It was genomic DNA that served as the template for profiling TCR beta VDJ and CDR3. TCRdb independently ran MiXCR on the reads; one entry per CDR3 protein. Here the sample spans a few hundred thousand distinct CDR3 sequences, roughly 57% being singletons. The sample consisted of sorted CD4+, CD8+, or CD8+CD57+ T cells (not recorded which) from PBMCs. All receptors derive from a human donor in good health.

This clonotype appeared once. The genes are TRBV28 and TRBJ2-5, with 8 bases fitting TRBD1. The germline V gene encodes CDR1 MDHEN and CDR2 SYDVKM. J lost 2 bases, V lost 6 bases, and 2 bases had no gene match. The CDR3 has 13 residues. CDR3 coding DNA: TGTGCCAGCAGCCGGACAGGGCAAGAGACCCAGTACTTC. The encoded protein is CASSRTGQETQYF. The whole variable domain, remainder taken from reference TRBV28 and TRBJ2-5, is DVKVTQSSRYLVKRTGEKVFLECVQDMDHENMFWYRQDPGLGLRLIYFSYDVKMKEKGDIPEGYSVSREKKERFSLILESASTNQTSMYLCASSRTGQETQYFGPGTRLLVL.

The rearrangement uses TRBV29-1 and TRBJ2-3; TRBD1 matches at 12 bases. CDR1 is SQVTM and CDR2 is ANQGSEA in the germline V gene. The CDR3 length is 18 residues. Trimming cost V 7 bases and J 4 bases; bases outside gene matches: 18. The CDR3 loop reads CSATKYAGTGGRSDTQYF. DNA of the CDR3: TGCAGCGCCACCAAGTACGCGGGGACAGGGGGCAGGTCAGATACGCAGTATTTT.

This clonotype appeared a few times. The V and J genes are TRBV12-3 or TRBV12-4 and TRBJ1-2, with D perhaps TRBD1 (5 bases). The CDR3 has 12 residues. V was clipped by 10 bases and J by 1 base, with 10 bases between them. The DNA of the CDR3 is TGTGCCACTGGGACGGATAACTATGGCTACACCTTC. Translated, it gives CATGTDNYGYTF.

Concerning this clonotype itself: The junction differs from germline at one of its ends, possibly a read error. The chain uses TRBV5-5 and TRBJ1-5; D is uncertain. There are 14 residues in the CDR3. CDR1 is SGHKS, CDR2 YYEKEE, per germline (reference sequence). For the CDR3, the DNA is TGTGCCAGCAGTTTGGCTACAGCGGATCAGCCCCAGCATTTT. It codes for CASSLATADQPQHF.

The rearrangement joins TRBV20-1 to TRBJ2-7; maybe TRBD2 (6 bases). Germline V gene data show CDR1 as DFQATT and CDR2 as SNEGSKA (reference sequence). V was clipped by 3 bases and J by 0 bases, with 12 bases between them. The CDR3 length is 14 residues. The CDR3 region is CSASVGGSSYEQYF. The CDR3, as DNA: TGCAGTGCTAGTGTTGGGGGGAGCTCCTACGAGCAGTACTTC.

With respect to this clonotype: One end of the junction is discordant with germline, which a read error may explain. The chain is built from TRBV10-3 and TRBJ1-6, with a possible D match to TRBD1 (5 bases). The CDR3 covers 13 residues. CDR1 and CDR2 from the germline V gene are ENHRY and SYGVKD. The CDR3 nucleotides are TGTGCCATCAAAGGCAGGGATAATTCACCCCTCCGCTTT. Translating it yields CAIKGRDNSPLRF.

This chain links TRBV5-1 with TRBJ2-1; TRBD2 is a possible D gene (6 bases). The CDR3 has 16 amino acids. From germline, CDR1 is SGHRS and CDR2 YFSETQ. Trimming removed 0 bases from V and 3 bases from J, with 13 bases in between. CDR3 region: CASSLVSGGLYNEQFF. CDR3 bases: TGCGCCAGCAGCTTGGTCAGTGGGGGACTCTACAATGAGCAGTTCTTC.

As for this clonotype: A much larger clone is a single base away; this may be a read error. In nucleotides, the CDR3 is TGTGCCAGCAGCCCAGCTGAACTGGGGGTATTATACGAGCAGTTCTTC. It encodes CASSPAELGVLYEQFF. V and J are TRBV6-1 and TRBJ2-1; TRBD1 or TRBD2 may be the D gene (5 bases each). The CDR3 runs 16 residues. The V and J ends lost 6 bases and 10 bases respectively, with 25 bases between them. Per the germline V gene, CDR1 is MNHNS and CDR2 is SASEGT.

V and J are TRBV28 and TRBJ1-3; D is ambiguous. This CDR3 is 11 amino acids long. Trimming took 11 bases from V and 3 from J, leaving 8 bases between them. Per the germline V gene, CDR1 is MDHEN and CDR2 is SYDVKM. CDR3 sequence reads: CAVLFGNTIYF. CDR3 DNA sequence: TGTGCCGTGCTGTTTGGAAACACCATATATTTT.

V usage is TRBV5-1 and J usage is TRBJ2-1, with TRBD2 matching over 8 bases. The CDR3 consists of 15 residues. Per germline, CDR1 SGHRS and CDR2 YFSETQ. V lost 4 bases, J lost 3 bases, and 6 bases stayed unmatched. The CDR3 loop reads CASSGTSGHYNEQFF. CDR3 DNA sequence: TGCGCCAGCAGCGGTACTAGCGGTCACTACAATGAGCAGTTCTTC.

This chain uses TRBV11-2 with TRBJ2-7; 11 nucleotides align to TRBD2. The V gene's germline CDR1 is SGHAT and CDR2 FQNNGV. J gave up 3 bases and V 5 bases, and 6 bases lay outside the gene matches. The CDR3 is 15 amino acids. The CDR3 coding sequence is TGTGCCAGCAGCATTGGGACTAGCGGCTTCTACGAGCAGTACTTC. Protein: CASSIGTSGFYEQYF.

This chain links TRBV5-1 with TRBJ1-6; 9 bases are shared with TRBD1. The CDR3 has 18 amino acids. CDR1 SGHRS and CDR2 YFSETQ come from the germline V gene. V was clipped by 5 bases and J by 10 bases; unmatched bases: 19. CDR3 sequence (DNA): TGCGCCAGCAGAGTAGCGGGAACAGGGGGCGCAGGCACCTCACCCCTCCACTTT. The encoded protein is CASRVAGTGGAGTSPLHF.

The chain combines TRBV29-1 with TRBJ2-7; 7 bases align to TRBD2. The CDR3 spans 15 residues. Per the germline V gene, CDR1 is SQVTM and CDR2 is ANQGSEA. The ends lost 6 bases at V and 2 bases at J; junction bases unmatched: 13. The CDR3 DNA follows: TGCAGCGTCTTCGGGGGGACGGTGGGGGCCTACGAGCAGTACTTC. Protein sequence: CSVFGGTVGAYEQYF.

The J gene is TRBJ2-5, the V gene TRBV9; no reliable D call. The CDR3 covers 11 residues. The germline gives CDR1 SGDLS, CDR2 YYNGEE. The V gene lost 3 bases and the J gene lost 5 bases, with 5 bases spanning the gap. In DNA form, the CDR3 reads TGTGCCAGCAGCGCCGGGGAGACCCAGTACTTC. Encoded protein: CASSAGETQYF.